This record concerns one T cell receptor beta chain sequence. Its antigen is as yet unknown. This sample was included in a study of cytomegalovirus exposure and HLA in healthy donors. The PCR ran on 60 Vbeta and 13 Jbeta primers. TCRdb keeps only in-frame clones here, not all; method: immunoSEQ multiplex PCR. The repertoire holds some 110,000 clones, with about 81% as singletons. CDR3 length equals 14 residues. The V and J ends lost 0 bases and 7 bases respectively, with 11 bases between them. Germline lookup yields CDR1 SGHDT and CDR2 YYEEEE. Study-wide findings and caveats: Confirmation was obtained in vitro that a few CMV-associated chains are specific for CMV antigens.

V is TRBV5-6 and J is TRBJ1-5, with D unclear. Sequencing was carried out using PBMCs. The origin of this receptor is a man under 40 in good health and CMV-seronegative. The CDR3 coding sequence is TGTGCCAGCAGCTTGGCCAACAGCCTACAGCCCCAGCATTTT. Protein sequence: CASSLANSLQPQHF.